Below, 23 T cell receptor beta chains from the same sample are listed, as sequenced in a study of blood T cell repertoires in COVID-19. The assay was immunoSEQ multiplex PCR, and TCRdb's table has in-frame clones only and misses some. The table records about 180,000 clones, 70% to 90% of them present only once. Sequencing was done on a sample of peripheral blood. These receptors were taken from a man aged 60 to 69 with acute or convalescent COVID-19.

This chain connects TRBV23-1 to TRBJ2-1; 8 nucleotides match TRBD2. TRBV23-1 is reported as an ORF; its role is uncertain. The CDR3 is made up of 15 amino acids. Trimming cost V 7 bases and J 4 bases; bases outside gene matches: 9. CDR3 sequence reads: CASITLAGTYNEQFF. The CDR3 DNA sequence: TGCGCCAGCATAACGCTAGCGGGCACATACAATGAGCAGTTCTTC.

This chain uses TRBV19 with TRBJ1-3; TRBD1 agrees at 7 bases. The V and J ends lost 5 bases and 4 bases, in that order; junction bases with no gene match: 8. The CDR3 runs 15 residues. CDR1 is LNHDA and CDR2 is SQIVND in the germline V gene (reference sequence). The CDR3 reads CASSSSRDRGNTIYF. The CDR3 DNA follows: TGTGCCAGTAGTTCGTCCCGGGACAGAGGAAACACCATATATTTT.

This clone has a handful of counts. This sequence joins TRBV5-4 and TRBJ2-1; 13 nucleotides line up with TRBD2. Germline lookup yields CDR1 SGHNT and CDR2 YYREEE (reference sequence). With V trimmed by 4 bases and J by 2 bases, 9 bases remained unmatched. The CDR3 extends over 18 amino acids. The CDR3 DNA is TGTGCCAGCAGCCCGGGACTAGCGGGGCGGGGGGCCTACAATGAGCAGTTCTTC. Translating it yields CASSPGLAGRGAYNEQFF.

The chain combines TRBV28 with TRBJ1-5, with D possibly being TRBD1 (5 bases). Germline CDR1 MDHEN, CDR2 SYDVKM. The germline V and J ends were trimmed by 6 bases and 3 bases, with 12 bases remaining between them. There are 14 residues in the CDR3. This CDR3 reads CASRRRDLNQPQHF. As DNA, the CDR3 is TGTGCCAGCAGACGGAGGGACCTCAATCAGCCCCAGCATTTT.

V is TRBV6-2 or TRBV6-3 and J is TRBJ2-1; weak D call: TRBD2 (6 bases). This CDR3 contains 15 residues. In germline, CDR1 is MNHEY, CDR2 SVGEGT. Deletions cut 4 bases from V and 0 bases from J, with 10 bases between. The CDR3 protein is CASSFRESSYNEQFF. CDR3 sequence (DNA): TGTGCCAGCAGTTTTCGGGAGAGCTCCTACAATGAGCAGTTCTTC.

This sequence joins TRBV2 and TRBJ2-5, with a weak D call TRBD1 (5 bases). From germline, CDR1 is SNHLY and CDR2 FYNNEI. The CDR3 covers 15 residues. Trimming took off 0 bases at V and 2 bases at J, with 10 bases between the two ends. In DNA form, the CDR3 reads TGTGCCAGCAGTGAAGCGACAGCACAACAAGAGACCCAGTACTTC. Its protein is CASSEATAQQETQYF.

The CDR3 nucleotides read TGTGCCAGCAGCTTAGGAGGGACAGGGGTTAACACCGGGGAGCTGTTTTTT. Translation: CASSLGGTGVNTGELFF. The rearrangement links TRBV7-9 to TRBJ2-2, with 10 bases identical to TRBD1. In germline, CDR1 is SEHNR, CDR2 FQNEAQ (reference sequence). The CDR3 totals 17 residues. V was clipped by 1 base and J by 2 bases; unmatched bases: 4.

V is TRBV4-2 and J is TRBJ2-7; unclear D gene. The V end was cut by 1 base, the J end by 5 bases, with 12 bases between. CDR1 LGHNA and CDR2 YNFKEQ come from the germline V gene. The CDR3 loop spans 14 amino acids. The CDR3 here is CASSQGSGLDEQYF. CDR3 DNA sequence: TGTGCCAGCAGCCAAGGGAGTGGGTTGGACGAGCAGTACTTC.

The genes are TRBV19 and TRBJ1-2; 8 bases align to TRBD1. The CDR3 sequence is 14 residues long. Germline V CDR1 and CDR2: LNHDA, SQIVND (reference sequence). The junction had 5 bases not matched to a gene; V was cut back by 8 bases and J by 0 bases. The chain's CDR3 is CASGGTGANYGYTF. The CDR3 region has the DNA TGTGCCAGTGGGGGGACAGGAGCTAACTATGGCTACACCTTC. Combining the CDR3 with reference TRBV19 and TRBJ1-2 gives the whole variable domain DGGITQSPKYLFRKEGQNVTLSCEQNLNHDAMYWYRQDPGQGLRLIYYSQIVNDFQKGDIAEGYSVSREKKESFPLTVTSAQKNPTAFYLCASGGTGANYGYTFGSGTRLTVV.

The CDR3 DNA follows: TGTGCCAGCAGCGGAGGGACAGCCGAAGGAGAGACAGATACGCAGTATTTT. Residues: CASSGGTAEGETDTQYF. The chain couples TRBV9 to TRBJ2-3; 7 nucleotides match TRBD1. Germline CDR1 reads SGDLS; CDR2 reads YYNGEE. Trimming removed 3 bases from V and 3 bases from J; junction bases left unmatched: 13. This CDR3 region has 17 residues. The full variable domain, rest sourced from reference TRBV9 and TRBJ2-3, is DSGVTQTPKHLITATGQRVTLRCSPRSGDLSVYWYQQSLDQGLQFLIQYYNGEERAKGNILERFSAQQFPDLHSELNLSSLELGDSALYFCASSGGTAEGETDTQYFGPGTRLTVL.

This rearrangement joins TRBV18 to TRBJ2-7; 7 bases match TRBD1. The junction had 7 bases not matched to a gene; V was cut back by 4 bases and J by 4 bases. Per the germline V gene, CDR1 is KGHSH and CDR2 is LQKENI. The CDR3 has 14 residues. The CDR3 DNA is TGTGCCAGCTCACACCTACAGGGGTCTTACGAGCAGTACTTC. Protein sequence: CASSHLQGSYEQYF.

The chain is built from TRBV5-8 and TRBJ2-3, with 7 nucleotides matching TRBD2. Germline V gives CDR1 SGHTS, CDR2 YDEGEE. The CDR3 is 15 residues long. The trim removed 7 bases at V and 2 bases at J, leaving 10 bases unmatched. This CDR3 is CASVASGISTDTQYF. In DNA form, the CDR3 reads TGTGCCAGCGTAGCTAGCGGAATCTCCACAGATACGCAGTATTTT.

V gene TRBV13 combines with J gene TRBJ2-1, with 7 positions matching TRBD2. Germline loops: CDR1 PRHDT, CDR2 FYEKMQ (reference sequence). V shed 6 bases and J 2 bases; nucleotides not matched to a gene: 7. The CDR3 contains 15 residues. For the CDR3, the DNA is TGTGCCAGCAGACCCAGTCTAGCGGCCTACAATGAGCAGTTCTTC. It is translated as CASRPSLAAYNEQFF.

This clone was counted a few times. The chain is built from TRBV7-9 and TRBJ2-7, with 8 positions matching TRBD2. The CDR3 has 15 residues. V trimming: 3 bases; J trimming: 0 bases; junction bases outside the gene matches: 4. Germline values: CDR1 SEHNR, CDR2 FQNEAQ (reference sequence). The CDR3 region has the DNA TGTGCCAGCAGCTTCCGAGCGGGAGACTCCTACGAGCAGTACTTC. Its protein is CASSFRAGDSYEQYF.

This chain joins TRBV4-1 and TRBJ2-5; D perhaps matches TRBD1 (6 bases). Germline CDR1 and CDR2: MGHRA and YSYEKL. The CDR3 spans 16 residues. V gave up 0 bases and J gave up 6 bases, with 17 bases separating them. CDR3 amino acids: CASSQDFQGMVKTQYF. The CDR3 region has the DNA TGCGCCAGCAGCCAAGATTTCCAGGGGATGGTAAAGACCCAGTACTTC.

The chain joins TRBV6-5 to TRBJ1-4; D call uncertain. The CDR3 sequence is 15 residues long. The germline gives CDR1 MNHEY, CDR2 SVGAGI. Between the trimmed V and J ends, which lost 2 bases and 8 bases, there was a span of 15 bases. The CDR3 sequence is CASSYAGKLREKLFF. The CDR3 DNA sequence: TGTGCCAGCAGTTACGCCGGGAAACTCCGGGAAAAACTGTTTTTT.

The chain couples TRBV3-1 (or the pseudogene TRBV3-2) to TRBJ1-2; the D gene is possibly TRBD1 (5 bases). Germline loops: CDR1 LGHDT, CDR2 YNNKEL (reference sequence). The CDR3 is made up of 15 amino acids. V was shortened by 1 base and J by 3 bases, with 12 bases between the two germline ends. DNA of the CDR3: TGTGCCAGCAGCCAAGGGGTAGGGGTCCACTATGGCTACACCTTC. This encodes CASSQGVGVHYGYTF.

CDR3 sequence: CAVKTSGGPDTQYF. In nucleotides, the CDR3 is TGTGCCGTCAAGACTAGCGGGGGGCCAGATACGCAGTATTTT. The chain links TRBV10-3 to TRBJ2-3; 13 bases agree with TRBD2. This CDR3 contains 14 residues. The germline CDR1 and CDR2 sequences are ENHRY and SYGVKD. V shed 11 bases and J 4 bases; nucleotides not matched to a gene: 6.

The chain couples TRBV11-2 to TRBJ2-1; 9 bases align to TRBD2. CDR1 is SGHAT, CDR2 FQNNGV, per germline. Trimming cost V 4 bases and J 2 bases; bases outside gene matches: 6. The CDR3 consists of 16 residues. CDR3 DNA sequence: TGTGCCAGCAGCTCCCTAGCGGGAAGCCCCTACAATGAGCAGTTCTTC. Translation gives CASSSLAGSPYNEQFF.

J is TRBJ2-3 and V is TRBV9, with D unresolved. The germline V gene has CDR1 SGDLS and CDR2 YYNGEE. Trimming took 0 bases from V and 2 from J, leaving 7 bases between them. This CDR3 contains 14 residues. The CDR3 here is CASSVAVTTDTQYF. CDR3 nucleotide sequence: TGTGCCAGCAGCGTAGCGGTAACCACAGATACGCAGTATTTT.

This clone was seen more than once but under ten times. The DNA for the CDR3 is TGCGCCAGCAGCCAAGATCTAGGACTAGCGGGAGGGGCCGGGGAGCTGTTTTTT. This sequence encodes CASSQDLGLAGGAGELFF. The chain employs TRBV4-3 and TRBJ2-2; TRBD2 matches at 15 bases. CDR1 and CDR2 from the germline V gene are LGHNA and YSLEER. The CDR3 extends over 18 amino acids. V gave up 0 bases and J gave up 6 bases; unmatched junction bases: 5.

This clone has just a few counts. The rearrangement links TRBV4-2 to TRBJ1-4, with D possibly being TRBD1 (5 bases). The CDR3 totals 16 residues. Germline CDR1 reads LGHNA; CDR2 reads YNFKEQ. V was clipped by 0 bases and J by 7 bases, with 15 bases between them. The CDR3 sequence: CASSQDLVARVEKLFF. The CDR3 DNA follows: TGTGCCAGCAGCCAAGATCTCGTCGCCAGGGTTGAAAAACTGTTTTTT.

The J gene is TRBJ1-1, the V gene TRBV5-1; D uncertain. Germline lookup yields CDR1 SGHRS and CDR2 YFSETQ. This CDR3 has 14 residues. V lost 4 bases to trimming and J lost 1 base, with 11 bases between them. The chain's CDR3 is CASSRKHENTEAFF. The CDR3 DNA reads as TGCGCCAGCAGCCGAAAACACGAGAACACTGAAGCTTTCTTT.